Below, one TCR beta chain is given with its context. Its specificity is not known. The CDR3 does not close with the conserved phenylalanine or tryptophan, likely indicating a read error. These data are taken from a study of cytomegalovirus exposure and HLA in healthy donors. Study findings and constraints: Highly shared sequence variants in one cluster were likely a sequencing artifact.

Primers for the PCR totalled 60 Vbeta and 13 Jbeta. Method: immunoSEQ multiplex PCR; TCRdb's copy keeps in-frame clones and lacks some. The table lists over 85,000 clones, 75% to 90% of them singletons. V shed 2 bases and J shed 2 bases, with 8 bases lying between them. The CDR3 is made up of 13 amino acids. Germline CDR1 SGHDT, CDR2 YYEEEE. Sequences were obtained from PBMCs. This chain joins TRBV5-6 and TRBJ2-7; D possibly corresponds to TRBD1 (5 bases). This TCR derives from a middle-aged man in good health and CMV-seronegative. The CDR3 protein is CASSFGATYEQYL. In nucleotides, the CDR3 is TGTGCCAGCAGCTTTGGGGCTACCTACGAGCAGTACCTC.